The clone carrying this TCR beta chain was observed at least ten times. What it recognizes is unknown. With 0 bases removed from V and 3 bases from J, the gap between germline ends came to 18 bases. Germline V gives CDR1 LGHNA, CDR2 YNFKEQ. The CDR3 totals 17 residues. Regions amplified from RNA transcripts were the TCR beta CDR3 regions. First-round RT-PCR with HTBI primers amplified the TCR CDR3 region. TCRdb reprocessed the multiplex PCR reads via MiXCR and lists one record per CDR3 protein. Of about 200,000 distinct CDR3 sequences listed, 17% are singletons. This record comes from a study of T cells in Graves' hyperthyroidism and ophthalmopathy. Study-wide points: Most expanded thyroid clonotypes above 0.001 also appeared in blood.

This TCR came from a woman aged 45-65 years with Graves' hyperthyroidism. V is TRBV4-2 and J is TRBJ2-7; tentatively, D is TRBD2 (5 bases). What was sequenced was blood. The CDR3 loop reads CASSQDIREGRFYEQYF. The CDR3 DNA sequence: TGTGCCAGCAGCCAAGATATTCGAGAGGGAAGGTTCTACGAGCAGTACTTC.